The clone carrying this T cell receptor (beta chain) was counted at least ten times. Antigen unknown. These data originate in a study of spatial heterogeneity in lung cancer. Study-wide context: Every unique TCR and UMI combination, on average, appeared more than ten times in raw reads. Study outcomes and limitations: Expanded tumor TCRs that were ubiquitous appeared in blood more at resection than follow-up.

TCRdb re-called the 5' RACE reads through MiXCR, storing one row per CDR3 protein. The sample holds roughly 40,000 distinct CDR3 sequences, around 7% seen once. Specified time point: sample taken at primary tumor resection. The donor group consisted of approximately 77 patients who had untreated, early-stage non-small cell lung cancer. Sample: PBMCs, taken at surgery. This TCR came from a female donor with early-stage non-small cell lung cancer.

This chain's CDR3 is CASSSGQANTEAFF. The CDR3 DNA reads as TGCGCCAGCAGCTCTGGACAGGCAAACACTGAAGCTTTCTTT. This chain uses TRBV5-1 with TRBJ1-1; TRBD1 matches at 7 bases. Germline trimming cut 3 bases from V and 2 bases from J; bases unmatched to any gene: 4. The CDR3 runs 14 residues. The germline CDR1 and CDR2 sequences are SGHRS and YFSETQ.